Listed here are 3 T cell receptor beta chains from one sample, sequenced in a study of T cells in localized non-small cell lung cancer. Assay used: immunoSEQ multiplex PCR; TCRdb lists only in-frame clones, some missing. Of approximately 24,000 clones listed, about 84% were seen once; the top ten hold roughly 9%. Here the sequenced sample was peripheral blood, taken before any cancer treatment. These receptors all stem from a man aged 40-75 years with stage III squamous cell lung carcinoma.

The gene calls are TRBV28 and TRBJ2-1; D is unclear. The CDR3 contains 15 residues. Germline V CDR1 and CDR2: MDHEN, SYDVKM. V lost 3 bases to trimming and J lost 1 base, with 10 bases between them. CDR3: CASSFVERSYNEQFF. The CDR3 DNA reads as TGTGCCAGCAGTTTTGTAGAGCGTTCCTACAATGAGCAGTTCTTC.

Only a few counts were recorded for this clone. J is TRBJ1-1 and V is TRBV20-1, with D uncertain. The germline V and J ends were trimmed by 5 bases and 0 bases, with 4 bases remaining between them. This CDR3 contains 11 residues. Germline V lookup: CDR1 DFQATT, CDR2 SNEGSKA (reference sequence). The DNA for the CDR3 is TGCAGTGCTTGGATGAACACTGAAGCTTTCTTT. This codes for CSAWMNTEAFF.

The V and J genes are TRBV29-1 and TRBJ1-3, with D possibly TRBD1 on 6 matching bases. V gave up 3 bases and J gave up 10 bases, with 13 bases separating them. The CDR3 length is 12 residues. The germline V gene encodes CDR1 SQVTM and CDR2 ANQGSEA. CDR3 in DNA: TGCAGCGTTGATTGGGGGGCAGAGACCATATATTTT. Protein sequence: CSVDWGAETIYF.